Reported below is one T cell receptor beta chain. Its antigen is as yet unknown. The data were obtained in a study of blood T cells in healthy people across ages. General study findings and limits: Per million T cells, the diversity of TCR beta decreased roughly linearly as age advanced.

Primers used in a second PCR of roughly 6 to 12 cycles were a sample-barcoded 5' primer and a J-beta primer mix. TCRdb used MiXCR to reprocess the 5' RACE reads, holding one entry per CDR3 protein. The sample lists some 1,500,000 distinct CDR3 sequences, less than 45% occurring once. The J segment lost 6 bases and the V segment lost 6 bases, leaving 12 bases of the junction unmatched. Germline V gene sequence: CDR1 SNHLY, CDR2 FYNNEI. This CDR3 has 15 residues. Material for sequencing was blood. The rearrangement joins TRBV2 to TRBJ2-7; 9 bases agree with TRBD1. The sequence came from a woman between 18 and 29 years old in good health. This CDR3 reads CASRNSFRDRAEQYF. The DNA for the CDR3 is TGTGCCAGCAGAAACTCCTTCCGGGACAGGGCCGAGCAGTACTTC.